This T cell receptor beta chain was sequenced for a study of Ad26.COV2.S vaccination and SARS-CoV-2 variants. Study-wide results and caveats: Recipients given vaccine exceeded placebo recipients in spike-specific TCR breadth. Estimates derived from TCR breadth and depth analyses may have underestimated total T cell responses. Comparability of non-spike TCR breadth was observed across vaccine and placebo recipients.

V lost 4 bases, J lost 6 bases, and 7 bases stayed unmatched. Per germline, CDR1 MNHEY and CDR2 SVGEGT. This CDR3 comprises 15 residues. Sequencing was performed with immunoSEQ multiplex PCR; in TCRdb, only in-frame clones are kept and a portion is missing. The table includes about 350,000 clones, 92% detected once. Turning to this clone: Its matching antigen is unknown.

The rearrangement uses TRBV6-2 or TRBV6-3 and TRBJ1-5; 9 bases fit TRBD1. The TCR was taken from a human donor who had recovered from COVID-19. The sequenced sample was peripheral blood, obtained after recovery from COVID-19. In nucleotides, the CDR3 is TGTGCCAGCAGTTCTGGGACAGGGCCTGCTCAGCCCCAGCATTTT. Its protein is CASSSGTGPAQPQHF.